The 2 T cell receptor beta chains below come from one sample, sequenced in a study of cytomegalovirus exposure and HLA in healthy donors. Amplification used 60 Vbeta primers and 13 Jbeta primers. Sequenced by immunoSEQ multiplex PCR; TCRdb stores in-frame clones only, minus some. The table includes a few hundred thousand clones, over 70% detected once. The sample was PBMCs. Source of these receptors: a girl under 10 years old in good health and CMV-seronegative.

CDR3 amino acids: CASSTRLAGGLRETQYF. Written as DNA, the CDR3 is TGTGCCAGCAGCACACGACTAGCGGGGGGCCTCCGGGAGACCCAGTACTTC. The genes are TRBV5-4 and TRBJ2-5; TRBD2 matches 13 bases. The CDR3 runs to 17 residues. After removal of 4 bases from V and 5 bases from J, the junction contained 11 bases not matched to a gene. Germline lookup yields CDR1 SGHNT and CDR2 YYREEE (reference sequence).

This chain links TRBV7-6 with TRBJ1-5; tentative D call: TRBD1 (5 bases). CDR3 length: 14 amino acids. V was trimmed by 1 base and J by 3 bases, leaving 7 bases between them. The germline gives CDR1 SGHVS, CDR2 FNYEAQ. CDR3 DNA: TGTGCCAGCAGCTTAGAGGGGAACAATCAGCCCCAGCATTTT. Translating it yields CASSLEGNNQPQHF.